This TCR beta chain was found in a study of read filtering for tumor transcriptome and immune sequencing. There are many counts of this clonotype. This library used approximately 390 ng RNA and molecular barcoded adaptors spanning alpha/delta and beta/gamma chains. TCRdb reanalysed the reads using MiXCR and keeps one entry per CDR3 protein. The sample shows 40,000 or so distinct CDR3 sequences, around 11% of them seen only once. Germline lookup yields CDR1 DFQATT and CDR2 SNEGSKA (reference sequence). V shed 1 base and J 4 bases; nucleotides not matched to a gene: 6. This CDR3 region has 16 residues. The chain links TRBV20-1 to TRBJ2-1, with 11 positions matching TRBD2. This TCR was recovered from a donor at least 40 years old with multiple myeloma. The sequencing input was a population of CD138-negative cells sorted from bone marrow. The CDR3 reads CSARAALAGGYNEQFF. CDR3 DNA: TGCAGTGCTAGAGCCGCCCTAGCGGGGGGATACAATGAGCAGTTCTTC.